This is a list of T cell receptor beta chains from one sample in a study of blood T cells in healthy people across ages. TCRdb called the 5' RACE reads again in MiXCR, with one record for every CDR3 protein. The sample contains over 700,000 distinct CDR3 sequences, roughly 25% of which appear only once. These records were also assigned to another study, of T cells of mothers and their children.

The specimen was blood. These receptors all stem from a boy younger than 18 in good health. Each CDR3 is given with its conserved first and last residue. The order of the fields is clone size, V gene, J gene, D gene, CDR3 DNA, CDR3 protein. D genes are given only for firm matches. Rows give clone size only sometimes, using once, few, many, or a class for an expanded clone.

many	TRBV4-1	TRBJ1-5	TRBD1	TGCGCCAGCAGCGGGACAGACAATCAGCCCCAGCATTTT	CASSGTDNQPQHF
-	TRBV5-1	TRBJ2-3	-	TGCGCCAGCAGCTTGCTCGGGACGGGCACAGATACGCAGTATTTT	CASSLLGTGTDTQYF
-	TRBV28	TRBJ2-7	-	TGTGCCAGCAGCCGATTAGTGGGGAACTACGAGCAGTACTTC	CASSRLVGNYEQYF
-	TRBV5-5	TRBJ2-1	-	TGTGCCAGCAGCTCCCGACTAGTTCCAAGCAATGAGCAGTTCTTC	CASSSRLVPSNEQFF
-	TRBV2	TRBJ2-5	-	TGTGCCAGCAACTTCCAGGGATTACAAGAGACCCAGTACTTC	CASNFQGLQETQYF
-	TRBV6-6	TRBJ2-1	-	TGTGCCAGCAGTTACGCGGGTGAGCAGTTCTTC	CASSYAGEQFF
few	TRBV29-1	TRBJ2-5	-	TGCAGCGTTGAAGATCTATTATGGGGGGAAGAGACCCAGTACTTC	CSVEDLLWGEETQYF
-	TRBV2	TRBJ1-4	-	TGTGCCAGCGGAAGGGGTACCGATGAAAAACTGTTTTTT	CASGRGTDEKLFF
few	TRBV7-9	TRBJ1-1	TRBD1	TGTGCCAGCAGCCCATTATTCGGACAGGGAGGGGTGGCTTTCTTT	CASSPLFGQGGVAFF
many	TRBV5-1	TRBJ1-1	-	TGTGCCAGCAGCTTAGGCACTGAAGCTTTCTTT	CASSLGTEAFF
-	TRBV3-1	TRBJ1-2	TRBD1	TGTGCCAGCAGCTTACAGGGGTACTATGCCTACACCTTC	CASSLQGYYAYTF
-	TRBV7-2	TRBJ2-1	TRBD2	TGTGCCAGCAGCTCGACTAGCTTCTTGTACAATGAGCAGTTCTTC	CASSSTSFLYNEQFF
-	TRBV7-2	TRBJ1-2	-	TGTGCCAGCAGCTCCTTCGAGGGCTACACCTTC	CASSSFEGYTF
-	TRBV12-3/TRBV12-4	TRBJ2-5	TRBD2	TGTGCCAGCTGCCGAGGACTAGCGACTCAAGAGACCCAGTACTTC	CASCRGLATQETQYF
many	TRBV29-1	TRBJ2-1	TRBD1	TGCAGCGTTGAAGGGGCTACAGGGGGCGGACAGGGGCCAAAGTCCTACAATGAGCAGTTCTTC	CSVEGATGGGQGPKSYNEQFF
-	TRBV20-1	TRBJ1-6	-	TGCAGTGCTAGAGATCCGGGTAGCTCCTATAATTCACCCCTCCACTTT	CSARDPGSSYNSPLHF
-	TRBV11-2	TRBJ1-1	TRBD1	TGTGCCAGCAGCCCACGGACAGGTGATGGTGAAGCTTTCTTT	CASSPRTGDGEAFF
few	TRBV29-1	TRBJ2-7	-	TGCAGCGTTGGTTCAACTATCGACATCTACGAGCAGTACTTC	CSVGSTIDIYEQYF
-	TRBV6-2/TRBV6-3	TRBJ2-7	-	TGTGCCAGCAGTTACTCAAAGGATCCGGGGTACGAGCAGTACTTC	CASSYSKDPGYEQYF
few	TRBV6-6	TRBJ2-2	TRBD1	TGTGCCAGCAGATACCGACAGGGTGATTGGGAGCTGTTTTTT	CASRYRQGDWELFF
-	TRBV28	TRBJ2-5	-	TGTGCCAGCAGTGGGCTGAGGGACCAGCAAGAGACCCAGTACTTC	CASSGLRDQQETQYF
-	TRBV5-1	TRBJ2-7	-	TGCGCCAGCAGCTTGGGCCTGGTCGGGAGCTACGAGCAGTACTTC	CASSLGLVGSYEQYF